The present T cell receptor beta chain was sequenced within a study of cytomegalovirus exposure and HLA in healthy donors. Produced via immunoSEQ multiplex PCR; TCRdb's table is partial and in-frame only. The sample lists under 350,000 clones, 86% occurring once. With 4 bases removed from V and 0 bases from J, the gap between germline ends came to 18 bases. Germline assignment: CDR1 GTSNPN and CDR2 SVGIG (reference sequence). The CDR3 spans 16 residues. The material sequenced was PBMCs. This receptor was obtained from a woman aged 18-35 years in good health and CMV-seronegative. The rearrangement joins TRBV30 to TRBJ1-1; TRBD1 is a possible D gene (6 bases). Here the CDR3 reads CAWTRPPGHLNTEAFF. Here the CDR3 DNA reads TGTGCCTGGACCCGACCTCCGGGACACCTGAACACTGAAGCTTTCTTT.